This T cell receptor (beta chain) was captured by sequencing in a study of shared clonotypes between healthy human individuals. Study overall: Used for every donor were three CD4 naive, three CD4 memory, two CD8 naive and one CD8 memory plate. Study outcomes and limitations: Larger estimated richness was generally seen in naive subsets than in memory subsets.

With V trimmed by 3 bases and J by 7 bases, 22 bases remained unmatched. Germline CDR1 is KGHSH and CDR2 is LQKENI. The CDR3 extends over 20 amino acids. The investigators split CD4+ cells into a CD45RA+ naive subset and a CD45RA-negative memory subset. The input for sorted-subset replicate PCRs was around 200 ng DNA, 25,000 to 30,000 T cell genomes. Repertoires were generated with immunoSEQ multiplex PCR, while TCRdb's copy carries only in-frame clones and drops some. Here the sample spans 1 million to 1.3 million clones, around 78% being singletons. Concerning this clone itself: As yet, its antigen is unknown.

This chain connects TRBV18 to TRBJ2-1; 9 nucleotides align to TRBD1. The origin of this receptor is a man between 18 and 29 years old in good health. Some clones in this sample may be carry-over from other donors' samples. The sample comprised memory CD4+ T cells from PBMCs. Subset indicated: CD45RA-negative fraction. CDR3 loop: CASSPGQGSTGLAATNEQFF. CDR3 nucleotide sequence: TGTGCCAGCTCACCGGGACAGGGATCGACAGGGCTAGCGGCAACTAATGAGCAGTTCTTC.